These 4 T cell receptor beta chains were sequenced from one sample in a study of T cell responses to AZD1222 COVID-19 vaccine. Produced via immunoSEQ multiplex PCR; TCRdb's table is partial and in-frame only. The table lists 120,000 to 150,000 clones, 89% of them singletons. The sample in question was peripheral blood, obtained on day 0 of AZD1222 vaccination. Source of these receptors: an adult in good health.

V gene TRBV15 combines with J gene TRBJ2-1; TRBD1 or TRBD2 may be the D gene (5 bases each). The CDR3 has 12 residues. Trimming cost V 5 bases and J 6 bases, with 8 bases left between them. CDR1 and CDR2 from the germline V gene are LNHNV and YYDKDF (reference sequence). This chain's CDR3 is CATSGDANEQFF. The CDR3 DNA reads as TGTGCCACCAGCGGGGACGCCAATGAGCAGTTCTTC.

The genes are TRBV5-1 and TRBJ2-7, with TRBD1 as a possible D gene (5 bases). V lost 0 bases to trimming and J lost 0 bases, with 10 bases between them. The CDR3 sequence is 15 residues long. Per the germline V gene, CDR1 is SGHRS and CDR2 is YFSETQ. As DNA, the CDR3 is TGCGCCAGCAGCTTGGCCAGACAGTACTCCTACGAGCAGTACTTC. Translating gives CASSLARQYSYEQYF.

The chain links TRBV28 to TRBJ1-1; no definite D call. CDR3 length: 14 amino acids. The V gene's germline CDR1 is MDHEN and CDR2 SYDVKM. The germline V and J ends were trimmed by 5 bases and 1 base, with 11 bases remaining between them. The CDR3 DNA reads TGTGCCAGCAGTCCCCTCAGAAGGAACACTGAAGCTTTCTTT. Amino acid sequence: CASSPLRRNTEAFF.

This rearrangement joins TRBV29-1 to TRBJ2-2, with D maybe TRBD2 (6 bases). The length of the CDR3 is 11 residues. V was trimmed by 7 bases and J by 8 bases, leaving 11 bases between them. The germline gives CDR1 SQVTM, CDR2 ANQGSEA. This CDR3 is CSGGLGGELFF. The CDR3 DNA sequence: TGCAGCGGGGGACTTGGTGGGGAGCTGTTTTTT.